These 22 T cell receptor beta chains were sequenced from one sample in a study of T cell responses to AZD1222 COVID-19 vaccine. Sequencing was performed with immunoSEQ multiplex PCR; in TCRdb, only in-frame clones are kept and a portion is missing. The data show fewer than 200,000 clones, approximately 92% seen once. The sample in question was peripheral blood, obtained on day 0 of AZD1222 vaccination. The source of these receptors is an adult in good health.

The chain uses TRBV29-1 and TRBJ2-7, with D tentatively TRBD1 (5 bases). The germline V gene encodes CDR1 SQVTM and CDR2 ANQGSEA. CDR3 length: 12 residues. The V gene lost 4 bases and the J gene lost 6 bases, with 13 bases spanning the gap. As DNA, the CDR3 is TGCAGCGTTGGGACAACCCGTTCCGAGCAGTACTTC. This sequence encodes CSVGTTRSEQYF.

J is TRBJ2-1 and V is TRBV14; D is perhaps TRBD1 (6 bases). The CDR3 length is 13 residues. V was shortened by 2 bases and J by 13 bases, with 15 bases between the two germline ends. Germline lookup yields CDR1 SGHDN and CDR2 FVKESK. The CDR3 protein is CASSQIQGRAQFF. CDR3 in DNA: TGTGCCAGCAGCCAAATTCAGGGGCGGGCCCAGTTCTTC.

The chain combines TRBV5-6 with TRBJ1-6, with 9 bases matching TRBD1. CDR3 length: 15 amino acids. V shed 4 bases, J shed 6 bases, and the junction held 5 bases outside the gene matches. CDR1 SGHDT and CDR2 YYEEEE come from the germline V gene. The CDR3 DNA reads as TGTGCCAGCAGCATGGGACAGGGCCCTAATTCACCCCTCCACTTT. Encoded protein: CASSMGQGPNSPLHF.

The chain is built from TRBV25-1 and TRBJ2-1; D possibly corresponds to TRBD2 (6 bases). The V gene's germline CDR1 is MGHDK and CDR2 SYGVNS. The CDR3 extends over 14 amino acids. Trimming left V 4 bases short and J 3 bases short, with 10 bases between. The CDR3, as DNA: TGTGCCAGCAGTGGTAGCGGTCACTACAATGAGCAGTTCTTC. As protein: CASSGSGHYNEQFF. Variable domain in full (rest from reference TRBV25-1 and TRBJ2-1): EADIYQTPRYLVIGTGKKITLECSQTMGHDKMYWYQQDPGMELHLIHYSYGVNSTEKGDLSSESTVSRIRTEHFPLTLESARPSHTSQYLCASSGSGHYNEQFFGPGTRLTVL.

The chain recombines TRBV19 with TRBJ1-2; TRBD1 matches at 7 bases. J lost 5 bases, V lost 4 bases, and 4 bases had no gene match. The CDR3 extends over 13 amino acids. CDR1 is LNHDA and CDR2 is SQIVND in the germline V gene (reference sequence). CDR3: CASSTGGPYGYTF. CDR3 coding DNA: TGTGCCAGTAGTACAGGGGGACCTTATGGCTACACCTTC.

For this clone: In the same sample, other DNA sequences code for this CDR3. The V call is TRBV3-1 (or the pseudogene TRBV3-2), the J call TRBJ1-1; unclear D gene. V lost 1 base to trimming and J lost 4 bases, with 10 bases between them. The CDR3 is 14 residues long. The germline V gene encodes CDR1 LGHDT and CDR2 YNNKEL (reference sequence). The CDR3 DNA is TGTGCCAGCAGCCAAGCGGGAGGGTCCACTGAAGCTTTCTTT. Translation gives CASSQAGGSTEAFF.

V is TRBV6-5 and J is TRBJ1-3; D call uncertain. The CDR3 sequence is 11 residues long. Per the germline V gene, CDR1 is MNHEY and CDR2 is SVGAGI. V lost 8 bases, J lost 11 bases, and 13 bases lay in between. CDR3 sequence reads: CASGHSLAIYF. CDR3 DNA: TGTGCCAGCGGCCACAGCCTGGCCATATATTTT.

The V gene is TRBV6-2 or TRBV6-3, the J gene TRBJ2-7; possibly TRBD1 for D (6 bases). The CDR3 runs to 14 residues. CDR1 is MNHEY and CDR2 is SVGEGT in the germline V gene. Trimming shortened V by 2 bases and J by 0 bases, and 8 bases separated the two germline ends. For the CDR3, the DNA is TGTGCCAGCAGTTACAACAGGGTCTCCTACGAGCAGTACTTC. This translates into CASSYNRVSYEQYF.

V usage is TRBV7-2 and J usage is TRBJ1-2; D remains ambiguous. Germline lookup yields CDR1 SGHTA and CDR2 FQGNSA. The CDR3 has 16 amino acids. V lost 2 bases and J lost 3, with 16 bases in between. CDR3 sequence reads: CASSLLGMSPDYGYTF. The CDR3 nucleotides are TGTGCCAGCAGCTTACTTGGGATGTCACCGGACTATGGCTACACCTTC.

This clone was detected only once. The chain combines TRBV30 with TRBJ1-2; TRBD1 aligns across 7 bases. The length of the CDR3 is 14 residues. The germline V gene has CDR1 GTSNPN and CDR2 SVGIG (reference sequence). V gave up 2 bases and J gave up 8 bases; unmatched junction bases: 11. This chain's CDR3 is CAWSSHRGGSGYTF. The DNA for the CDR3 is TGTGCCTGGAGTTCCCACAGGGGTGGATCGGGCTACACCTTC.

The rearrangement uses TRBV11-2 and TRBJ1-3, with TRBD1 as a possible D gene (5 bases). Germline V gene lookup returns CDR1 SGHAT and CDR2 FQNNGV. This CDR3 is 16 amino acids long. Trimming removed 3 bases from V and 7 bases from J, with 19 bases in between. The DNA for the CDR3 is TGTGCCAGCAGCTTCCCCCGCGGACTCGGGGCGAACACCATATATTTT. Protein: CASSFPRGLGANTIYF. Complete variable domain (other parts from reference TRBV11-2 and TRBJ1-3): EAGVAQSPRYKIIEKRQSVAFWCNPISGHATLYWYQQILGQGPKLLIQFQNNGVVDDSQLPKDRFSAERLKGVDSTLKIQPAKLEDSAVYLCASSFPRGLGANTIYFGEGSWLTVV.

The rearrangement joins TRBV7-6 to TRBJ1-4; D gene ambiguous. Trimming removed 8 bases at V and 4 bases at J, with 8 bases between. From germline, CDR1 is SGHVS and CDR2 FNYEAQ. This CDR3 comprises 12 residues. CDR3 in amino acids: CASGLFNEKLFF. CDR3 nucleotide sequence: TGTGCCAGCGGGCTTTTTAATGAAAAACTGTTTTTT.

In the case of this clone: Distinct nucleotide sequences in the sample also encode this CDR3. The rearrangement uses TRBV12-3 or TRBV12-4 and TRBJ1-3; D ambiguous. The CDR3 length is 12 residues. With 3 bases removed from V and 0 bases from J, the gap between germline ends came to 0 bases. The CDR3: CASSFSGNTIYF. In DNA, the CDR3 is TGTGCCAGCAGTTTCTCTGGAAACACCATATATTTT.

This chain links TRBV6-1 with TRBJ1-2; D is possibly TRBD1 (6 bases). CDR1 is MNHNS and CDR2 is SASEGT in the germline V gene. Trimming removed 3 bases from V and 5 bases from J, with 16 bases in between. CDR3 length: 15 residues. CDR3 sequence: CASSDGGRGEYGYTF. The CDR3 DNA is TGTGCCAGCAGTGACGGGGGCAGGGGAGAGTATGGCTACACCTTC.

The rearrangement uses TRBV5-6 and TRBJ1-5; TRBD1 agrees at 8 bases. The ends lost 1 base at V and 5 bases at J; junction bases unmatched: 5. CDR1 and CDR2 (germline): SGHDT, YYEEEE. The CDR3 is 15 amino acids. The CDR3 DNA reads TGTGCCAGCAGCTTGACAACAGGGGGATATCAGCCCCAGCATTTT. Its protein product is CASSLTTGGYQPQHF.

This rearrangement joins TRBV14 to TRBJ1-6; the D gene is possibly TRBD1 (6 bases). The CDR3 totals 17 residues. Germline values: CDR1 SGHDN, CDR2 FVKESK. With 5 bases removed from V and 0 bases from J, the gap between germline ends came to 14 bases. This CDR3 is CASSTRGASSYNSPLHF. The CDR3 DNA is TGTGCCAGCAGCACCCGGGGGGCGAGCTCCTATAATTCACCCCTCCACTTT.

In this sample, this clone turned up a few times. The chain recombines TRBV5-5 with TRBJ2-1; 8 bases match TRBD1. Looked up from germline, CDR1 is SGHKS and CDR2 is YYEKEE (reference sequence). This CDR3 has 15 residues. With V trimmed by 0 bases and J by 2 bases, 1 base remained unmatched. The CDR3 DNA follows: TGTGCCAGCAGCTTGGTGGGACAGGCCTACAATGAGCAGTTCTTC. Protein: CASSLVGQAYNEQFF. Full variable domain (outside the CDR3, taken from reference TRBV5-5 and TRBJ2-1): DAGVTQSPTHLIKTRGQQVTLRCSPISGHKSVSWYQQVLGQGPQFIFQYYEKEERGRGNFPDRFSARQFPNYSSELNVNALLLGDSALYLCASSLVGQAYNEQFFGPGTRLTVL.

The J gene is TRBJ2-7, the V gene TRBV7-2; D is unclear. Per germline, CDR1 SGHTA and CDR2 FQGNSA. The CDR3 runs to 15 residues. V was cut by 2 bases and J by 0 bases, with 11 bases left in between. The CDR3 sequence: CASSLTPGVSYEQYF. Written as DNA, the CDR3 is TGTGCCAGCAGCTTAACCCCTGGCGTCTCCTACGAGCAGTACTTC.

The chain is built from TRBV3-1 (or the pseudogene TRBV3-2) and TRBJ1-4, with a tentative D call TRBD1 (5 bases). The CDR3 spans 13 residues. V lost 4 bases to trimming and J lost 8 bases, with 11 bases between them. Per the germline V gene, CDR1 is LGHDT and CDR2 is YNNKEL (reference sequence). The CDR3 nucleotides are TGTGCCAGCAGCCCCACAGGTTTAGAAAAACTGTTTTTT. It translates to CASSPTGLEKLFF.

The rearrangement links TRBV19 to TRBJ1-1; TRBD1 aligns across 7 bases. There are 16 residues in the CDR3. J was trimmed by 1 base and V by 2 bases; bases with no gene match: 7. Germline loops: CDR1 LNHDA, CDR2 SQIVND (reference sequence). The CDR3 DNA is TGTGCCAGTAGTATACAACAGGGGACCTCGAACACTGAAGCTTTCTTT. This gives the protein CASSIQQGTSNTEAFF. Supplemented by reference TRBV19 and TRBJ1-1, the full variable domain reads DGGITQSPKYLFRKEGQNVTLSCEQNLNHDAMYWYRQDPGQGLRLIYYSQIVNDFQKGDIAEGYSVSREKKESFPLTVTSAQKNPTAFYLCASSIQQGTSNTEAFFGQGTRLTVV.

The chain uses TRBV9 and TRBJ2-3, with D tentatively TRBD1 or TRBD2 (5 bases each). Deletions cut 2 bases from V and 0 bases from J, with 13 bases between. The germline V gene encodes CDR1 SGDLS and CDR2 YYNGEE. This CDR3 has 16 residues. CDR3 protein: CASSVSGDASTDTQYF. Written as DNA, the CDR3 is TGTGCCAGCAGCGTTAGTGGGGACGCTAGCACAGATACGCAGTATTTT.

The chain links TRBV5-6 to TRBJ1-5; a possible D gene is TRBD1 (5 bases). In germline, CDR1 is SGHDT, CDR2 YYEEEE. This CDR3 comprises 14 residues. Trimming left V 1 base short and J 2 bases short, with 7 bases between. The CDR3 sequence is CASSLWGGNQPQHF. The DNA of the CDR3 is TGTGCCAGCAGCTTGTGGGGGGGCAATCAGCCCCAGCATTTT.